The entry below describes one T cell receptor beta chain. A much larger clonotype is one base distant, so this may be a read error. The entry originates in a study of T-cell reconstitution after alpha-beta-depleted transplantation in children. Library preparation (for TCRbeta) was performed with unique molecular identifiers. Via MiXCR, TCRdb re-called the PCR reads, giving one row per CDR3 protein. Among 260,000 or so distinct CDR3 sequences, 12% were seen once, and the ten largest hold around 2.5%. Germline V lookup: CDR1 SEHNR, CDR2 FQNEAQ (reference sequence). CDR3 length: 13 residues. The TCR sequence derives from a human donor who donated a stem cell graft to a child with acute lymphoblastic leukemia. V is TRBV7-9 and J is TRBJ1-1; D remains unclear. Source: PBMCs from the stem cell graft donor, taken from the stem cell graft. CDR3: CAHQGGVDPEPFF. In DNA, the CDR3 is TGTGCCCACCAAGGCGGGGTAGACCCTGAACCTTTCTTT.